Listed here are 12 T cell receptor beta chains from one sample, sequenced in a study of blood T cells in healthy people across ages. Primed by a sample-barcoded 5' primer and a J-beta primer mix, a second PCR proceeded for roughly 6 to 12 cycles. TCRdb re-called the 5' RACE reads through MiXCR, storing one row per CDR3 protein. The sample holds around 650,000 distinct CDR3 sequences, about 30% seen once. Sequencing input: blood. These receptors were collected from a woman of 80 years or more in good health.

The rearrangement joins TRBV4-1 to TRBJ2-3; 7 bases line up with TRBD1. CDR1 and CDR2 from the germline V gene are MGHRA and YSYEKL. Germline trimming cut 2 bases from V and 2 bases from J; bases unmatched to any gene: 4. This CDR3 region has 15 residues. The CDR3 protein is CASSQRTGFTDTQYF. In DNA form, the CDR3 reads TGCGCCAGCAGCCAAAGGACAGGTTTCACAGATACGCAGTATTTT.

This clonotype was seen many times. Here the CDR3 reads CASTLAGGPSETQYF. The CDR3 DNA follows: TGTGCCAGCACCCTCGCGGGGGGGCCGAGTGAGACCCAGTACTTC. The chain carries TRBV7-9 and TRBJ2-5, with 9 bases matching TRBD2. V was pared by 7 bases and J by 5 bases, with 11 bases of the junction left unmatched. The CDR3 consists of 15 residues. CDR1 is SEHNR, CDR2 FQNEAQ, per germline (reference sequence). Based on the CDR3 plus reference TRBV7-9 and TRBJ2-5, the full variable domain is DTGVSQNPRHKITKRGQNVTFRCDPISEHNRLYWYRQTLGQGPEFLTYFQNEAQLEKSRLLSDRFSAERPKGSFSTLEIQRTEQGDSAMYLCASTLAGGPSETQYFGPGTRLLVL.

Worth noting for this clonotype: This sequence may be a read error, since a much larger clone differs from it by one base. Because the CDR3's place on the DNA is in doubt, the DNA is left out and the CDR3 is given as listed by TCRdb. The V gene is TRBV21-1, the J gene TRBJ1-2. TRBV21-1 is a documented pseudogene. The length of the CDR3 is 15 amino acids, counting both ends. The CDR3 region is CASSKSGIVNYGCTF.

This clonotype was picked up many times. The rearrangement joins TRBV7-2 to TRBJ2-7; no clear D gene. V was clipped by 2 bases and J by 12 bases, with 14 bases between them. The CDR3 runs 12 residues. CDR1 SGHTA and CDR2 FQGNSA come from the germline V gene. DNA of the CDR3: TGTGCCAGCAGCTTACAGGTCTGGCCCCTGTACTTC. This sequence encodes CASSLQVWPLYF.

V and J are TRBV4-2 and TRBJ2-1; 13 positions agree with TRBD2. CDR1 is LGHNA, CDR2 YNFKEQ, per germline. V lost 0 bases, J lost 9 bases, and 11 bases stayed unmatched. The CDR3 consists of 18 residues. CDR3 region: CASSQDSTTSGGWGEQFF. CDR3 sequence (DNA): TGTGCCAGCAGCCAAGATTCTACGACTAGCGGGGGGTGGGGTGAGCAGTTCTTC.

This clonotype has ten or more counts. The chain recombines TRBV20-1 with TRBJ1-1, with D unresolved. The germline V gene encodes CDR1 DFQATT and CDR2 SNEGSKA (reference sequence). V was cut by 0 bases and J by 3 bases, with 14 bases left in between. The CDR3 has 15 amino acids. This CDR3 reads CSARDMAPRHTEAFF. CDR3 coding DNA: TGCAGTGCTAGAGATATGGCCCCTCGGCACACTGAAGCTTTCTTT.

A note on this clonotype: Since a much larger clone is just one base distant, this may be a read error. The V and J genes are TRBV6-5 and TRBJ1-1; D unclear. Trimming removed 5 bases at V and 11 bases at J, with 15 bases between. Germline V gene sequence: CDR1 MNHEY, CDR2 SVGAGI. The CDR3 contains 12 residues. In DNA, the CDR3 is TGTGCCAGCAGTCACAGAAACCGGGCTGCTTTCTTT. It is translated as CASSHRNRAAFF.

This clonotype was detected many times. This chain connects TRBV20-1 to TRBJ1-4; TRBD1 matches at 7 bases. J was trimmed by 3 bases and V by 5 bases; bases with no gene match: 6. The germline V gene encodes CDR1 DFQATT and CDR2 SNEGSKA (reference sequence). CDR3 length: 14 amino acids. In nucleotides, the CDR3 is TGCAGTGCTCCAGTCCAGGGGGCTAATGAAAAACTGTTTTTT. It translates to CSAPVQGANEKLFF.

This clonotype turned up a few times. The V gene is TRBV7-2, the J gene TRBJ2-1, with a tentative D call TRBD2 (6 bases). Germline assignment: CDR1 SGHTA and CDR2 FQGNSA. The CDR3 length is 17 residues. V gave up 1 base and J gave up 3 bases, with 16 bases separating them. The CDR3 loop is CASSLEGASVVYNEQFF. The CDR3 DNA follows: TGTGCCAGCAGCTTAGAAGGCGCTAGCGTAGTCTACAATGAGCAGTTCTTC.

This clonotype was counted at least ten times. This chain uses TRBV20-1 with TRBJ2-3; perhaps TRBD2 as D (7 bases). The CDR3 runs 17 residues. Trimming left V 3 bases short and J 0 bases short, with 19 bases between. Germline values: CDR1 DFQATT, CDR2 SNEGSKA (reference sequence). CDR3: CSASHGLGGRSTDTQYF. The CDR3, as DNA: TGCAGTGCTAGTCACGGACTGGGGGGGCGGAGCACAGATACGCAGTATTTT.

This clonotype was counted only a few times. Since a much larger clone is just one base distant, this may be a read error. This chain uses TRBV7-2 with TRBJ2-1; D unresolved. The CDR3 sequence is 16 residues long. Per germline, CDR1 SGHTA and CDR2 FQGNSA. The DNA of the CDR3 is TGTGCCAGCAGCTTAGATGGGCAGGTACAGAACAATGAGCGGTTCTTC. Its protein product is CASSLDGQVQNNERFF.

A note on this clonotype: It may be a read error: a sequence one base away is much more abundant. This chain connects TRBV7-9 to TRBJ1-1, with 8 bases aligning to TRBD1. The germline V gene has CDR1 SEHNR and CDR2 FQNEAQ (reference sequence). This CDR3 is 15 amino acids long. The CDR3 DNA is TGTGCCAGCGGTAGGACAGGGTTGGTGAACACTGGAGCTTTCTTT. It is translated as CASGRTGLVNTGAFF.